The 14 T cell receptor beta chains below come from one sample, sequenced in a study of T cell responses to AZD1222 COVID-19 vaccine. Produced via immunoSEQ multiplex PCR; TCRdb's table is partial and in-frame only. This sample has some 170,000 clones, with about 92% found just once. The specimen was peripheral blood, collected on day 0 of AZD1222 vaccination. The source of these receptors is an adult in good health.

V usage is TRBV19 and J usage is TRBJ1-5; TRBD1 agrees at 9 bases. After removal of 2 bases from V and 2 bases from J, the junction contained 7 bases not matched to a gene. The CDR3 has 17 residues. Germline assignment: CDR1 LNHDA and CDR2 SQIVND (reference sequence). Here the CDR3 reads CASSISRTGAGNQPQHF. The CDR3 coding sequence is TGTGCCAGTAGTATATCCCGGACAGGGGCGGGCAATCAGCCCCAGCATTTT.

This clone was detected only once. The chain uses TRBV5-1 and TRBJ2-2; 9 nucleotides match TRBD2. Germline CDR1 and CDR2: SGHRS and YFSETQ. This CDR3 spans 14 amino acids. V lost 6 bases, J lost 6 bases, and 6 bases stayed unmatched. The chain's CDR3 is CASKVAGVPGELFF. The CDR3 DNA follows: TGCGCCAGCAAGGTAGCGGGAGTCCCCGGGGAGCTGTTTTTT. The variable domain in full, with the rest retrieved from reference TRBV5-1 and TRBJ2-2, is KAGVTQTPRYLIKTRGQQVTLSCSPISGHRSVSWYQQTPGQGLQFLFEYFSETQRNKGNFPGRFSGRQFSNSRSEMNVSTLELGDSALYLCASKVAGVPGELFFGEGSRLTVL.

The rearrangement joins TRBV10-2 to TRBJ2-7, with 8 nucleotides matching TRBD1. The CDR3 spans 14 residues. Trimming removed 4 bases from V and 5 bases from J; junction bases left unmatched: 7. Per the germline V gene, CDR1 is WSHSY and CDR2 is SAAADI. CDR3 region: CASSGARGPHEQYF. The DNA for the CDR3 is TGCGCCAGCAGTGGGGCCAGGGGGCCCCACGAGCAGTACTTC.

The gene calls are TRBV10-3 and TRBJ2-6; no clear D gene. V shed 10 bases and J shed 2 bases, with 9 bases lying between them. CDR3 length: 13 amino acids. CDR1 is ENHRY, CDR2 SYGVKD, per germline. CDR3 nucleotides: TGTGCCACCCTAGGAGCTGGGGCCAACGTCCTGACTTTC. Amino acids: CATLGAGANVLTF.

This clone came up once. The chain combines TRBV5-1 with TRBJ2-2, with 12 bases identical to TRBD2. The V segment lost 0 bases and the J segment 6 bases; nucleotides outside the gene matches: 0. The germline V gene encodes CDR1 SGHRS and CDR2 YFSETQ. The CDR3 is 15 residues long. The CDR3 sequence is CASSLGLAGAGELFF. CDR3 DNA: TGCGCCAGCAGCTTGGGACTAGCGGGAGCCGGGGAGCTGTTTTTT.

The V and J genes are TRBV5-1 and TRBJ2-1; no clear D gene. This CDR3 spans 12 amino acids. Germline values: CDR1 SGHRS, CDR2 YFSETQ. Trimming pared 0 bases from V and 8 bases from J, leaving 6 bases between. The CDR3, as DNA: TGCGCCAGCAGCTTGGATCTGGATGAGCAGTTCTTC. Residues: CASSLDLDEQFF.

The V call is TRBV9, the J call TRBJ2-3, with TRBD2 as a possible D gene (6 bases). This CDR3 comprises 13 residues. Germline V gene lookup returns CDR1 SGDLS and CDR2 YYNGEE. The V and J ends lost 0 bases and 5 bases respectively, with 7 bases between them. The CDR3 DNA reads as TGTGCCAGCAGCGTAGCGGGAGTAGATACGCAGTATTTT. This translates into CASSVAGVDTQYF.

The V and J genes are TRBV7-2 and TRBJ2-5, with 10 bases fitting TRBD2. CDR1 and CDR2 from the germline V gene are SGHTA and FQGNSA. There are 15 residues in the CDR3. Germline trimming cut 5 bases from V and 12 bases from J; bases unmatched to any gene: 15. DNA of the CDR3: TGTGCCAGCAGCCCTCCGGGACTAGCGAACCACGAGGAGTACTTC. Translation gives CASSPPGLANHEEYF.

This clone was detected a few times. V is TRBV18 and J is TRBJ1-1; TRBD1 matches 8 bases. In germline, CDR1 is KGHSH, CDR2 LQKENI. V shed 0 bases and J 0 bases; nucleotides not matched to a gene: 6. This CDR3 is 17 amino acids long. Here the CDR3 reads CASSPPGRGRVNTEAFF. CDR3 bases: TGTGCCAGCTCACCACCGGGCAGGGGGCGCGTGAACACTGAAGCTTTCTTT.

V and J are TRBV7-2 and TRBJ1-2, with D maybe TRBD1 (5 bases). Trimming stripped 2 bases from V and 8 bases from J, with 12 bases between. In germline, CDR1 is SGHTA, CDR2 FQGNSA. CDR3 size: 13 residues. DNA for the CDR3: TGTGCCAGCAGCTTAAGGCGGGGCGGCGGCTACACCTTC. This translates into CASSLRRGGGYTF.

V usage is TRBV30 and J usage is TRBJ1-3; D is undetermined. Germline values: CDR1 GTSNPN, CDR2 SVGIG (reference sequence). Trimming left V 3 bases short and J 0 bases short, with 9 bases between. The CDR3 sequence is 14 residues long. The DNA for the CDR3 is TGTGCCTGGAGCCCCGGGGACTCTGGAAACACCATATATTTT. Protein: CAWSPGDSGNTIYF.

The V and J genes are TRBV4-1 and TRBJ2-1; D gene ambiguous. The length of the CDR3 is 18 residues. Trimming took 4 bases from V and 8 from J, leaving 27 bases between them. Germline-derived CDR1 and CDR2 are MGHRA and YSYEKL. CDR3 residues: CASSPRSIRAPLAHEQFF. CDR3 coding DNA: TGCGCCAGCAGCCCCCGATCCATCCGGGCCCCCCTCGCCCATGAGCAGTTCTTC.

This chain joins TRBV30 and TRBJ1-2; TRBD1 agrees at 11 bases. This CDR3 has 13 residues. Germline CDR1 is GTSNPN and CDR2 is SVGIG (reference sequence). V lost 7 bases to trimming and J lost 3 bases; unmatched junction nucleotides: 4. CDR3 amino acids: CASTGQGDYGYTF. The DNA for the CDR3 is TGTGCCTCGACGGGACAGGGGGACTATGGCTACACCTTC.

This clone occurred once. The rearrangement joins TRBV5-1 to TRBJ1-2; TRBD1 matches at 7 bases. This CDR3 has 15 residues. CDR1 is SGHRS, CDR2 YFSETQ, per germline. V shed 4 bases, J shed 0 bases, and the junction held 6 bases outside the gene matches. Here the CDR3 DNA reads TGCGCCAGCAGCCCTGACGGGACAGCTAACTATGGCTACACCTTC. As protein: CASSPDGTANYGYTF.